This T cell receptor beta chain was found in a study of T cell repertoires in aging, cancer and after chemotherapy. The CDR3 sequence is 15 residues long. The germline CDR1 and CDR2 sequences are SGHTA and FQGNSA. With 5 bases clipped from V and 4 bases from J, the junction kept 10 bases outside the gene matches. The template was genomic DNA from peripheral blood, not RNA. This clonotype is medium-sized (0.01 to 0.1%) by share. A mixed TRB-A/B primer pool amplified rearranged TRB by multiplex touch-down PCR. TCRdb itself ran the multiplex PCR reads through MiXCR, one entry per CDR3 protein. In the table there are 2,500 to 3,000 distinct CDR3 sequences, under 30% of which are singletons.

The genes are TRBV7-2 and TRBJ2-7; TRBD1 matches 8 bases. This TCR derives from a human donor with a solid tumor. Sequencing was performed on blood. This CDR3 is CASSTQQGVGYEQYF. CDR3 in DNA: TGTGCCAGCAGCACCCAACAGGGGGTAGGGTACGAGCAGTACTTC.